The 20 T cell receptor beta chains below were found in one sample sequenced in a study of beta chain features in type 1 diabetes. The investigators reverse transcribed all of the isolated RNA, so they sequenced expressed TCRB transcripts. Only in-frame clones appear in the TCRdb table, and some are missing; sequencing was by immunoSEQ multiplex PCR. This repertoire shows roughly 140,000 clones, 11% found once; its top ten account for about 2.1%. Sequencing was performed on central memory CD4+ T cells from blood. Receptors originate from a young man in good health.

This clone was detected only a few times. The gene calls are TRBV7-2 and TRBJ2-5; no firm D call. In germline, CDR1 is SGHTA, CDR2 FQGNSA. Deletions cut 1 base from V and 7 bases from J, with 4 bases between. The CDR3 totals 11 residues. As DNA, the CDR3 is TGTGCCAGCAGCTTAGAAGGGACCCAGTACTTC. It encodes CASSLEGTQYF. Using reference TRBV7-2 and TRBJ2-5 for the parts outside the CDR3, the full variable domain is GAGVSQSPSNKVTEKGKDVELRCDPISGHTALYWYRQSLGQGLEFLIYFQGNSAPDKSGLPSDRFSAERTGGSVSTLTIQRTQQEDSAVYLCASSLEGTQYFGPGTRLLVL.

CDR3 amino acids: CSVDTGGATEAFF. In DNA form, the CDR3 reads TGCAGCGTGGATACAGGGGGCGCGACTGAAGCTTTCTTT. The chain carries TRBV29-1 and TRBJ1-1; TRBD1 agrees at 9 bases. The junction had 7 bases not matched to a gene; V was cut back by 6 bases and J by 5 bases. CDR3 length equals 13 residues. From germline, CDR1 is SQVTM and CDR2 ANQGSEA.

The chain couples TRBV7-2 to TRBJ1-4, with D perhaps TRBD1 (5 bases). Trimming cost V 3 bases and J 7 bases, with 9 bases left between them. This CDR3 has 13 residues. Looked up from germline, CDR1 is SGHTA and CDR2 is FQGNSA. In nucleotides, the CDR3 is TGTGCCAGCAGCTTCCCCGGGGGTGAAAAACTGTTTTTT. It encodes CASSFPGGEKLFF.

This clone was counted a few times. A junction end diverges from the germline sequence, so it may reflect a read error. This sequence joins TRBV7-9 and TRBJ1-6; D uncertain. Germline V lookup: CDR1 SEHNR, CDR2 FQNEAQ (reference sequence). The CDR3 spans 15 residues. The CDR3 here is CASSQDQQSNSPLHF. CDR3 bases: TGCGCCAGCAGCCAAGACCAACAGAGCAATTCACCCCTCCACTTT.

A few counts support this clone. The gene calls are TRBV29-1 and TRBJ1-2; TRBD1 might be the D (6 bases). The CDR3 has 13 residues. Germline V gives CDR1 SQVTM, CDR2 ANQGSEA. V was trimmed by 3 bases and J by 7 bases, leaving 15 bases between them. The DNA for the CDR3 is TGCAGCGTTGATATGTTTCGGGACACTGGCTACACCTTC. Translation gives CSVDMFRDTGYTF.

The chain uses TRBV9 and TRBJ2-1, with 9 bases that match TRBD1. The junction had 6 bases not matched to a gene; V was cut back by 2 bases and J by 6 bases. Germline V gene sequence: CDR1 SGDLS, CDR2 YYNGEE. This CDR3 region has 15 residues. In DNA, the CDR3 is TGTGCCAGCAGCGTCTTGGGACAGGGAGCCAATGAGCAGTTCTTC. The encoded protein is CASSVLGQGANEQFF. The full variable domain, its missing parts supplied by reference TRBV9 and TRBJ2-1, is DSGVTQTPKHLITATGQRVTLRCSPRSGDLSVYWYQQSLDQGLQFLIQYYNGEERAKGNILERFSAQQFPDLHSELNLSSLELGDSALYFCASSVLGQGANEQFFGPGTRLTVL.

This clone appeared a few times. V gene TRBV6-5 combines with J gene TRBJ2-7, with 8 nucleotides matching TRBD1. The V segment lost 0 bases and the J segment 4 bases; nucleotides outside the gene matches: 8. Germline values: CDR1 MNHEY, CDR2 SVGAGI. CDR3 size: 16 residues. For the CDR3, the DNA is TGTGCCAGCAGTTACTCGACTGGACAGGGTGGGTACGAGCAGTACTTC. It translates to CASSYSTGQGGYEQYF.

V and J are TRBV7-9 and TRBJ2-6, with D maybe TRBD1 (6 bases). V was shortened by 5 bases and J by 8 bases, with 10 bases between the two germline ends. The germline V gene has CDR1 SEHNR and CDR2 FQNEAQ (reference sequence). The CDR3 has 13 amino acids. The CDR3 nucleotides read TGTGCCAGCAGCATCAGGGGTACCAACGTCCTGACTTTC. It codes for CASSIRGTNVLTF.

This clone was seen a handful of times. The V and J genes are TRBV5-6 and TRBJ2-2; D not certain. Trimming removed 0 bases from V and 4 bases from J, with 13 bases in between. This CDR3 is 16 amino acids long. Per the germline V gene, CDR1 is SGHDT and CDR2 is YYEEEE. CDR3 sequence: CASSLDRVFGTGELFF. CDR3 nucleotides: TGTGCCAGCAGCTTGGACCGCGTTTTTGGCACCGGGGAGCTGTTTTTT.

This clone occurred a few times. The chain recombines TRBV9 with TRBJ2-7; D is unresolved. Trimming cost V 4 bases and J 3 bases, with 20 bases left between them. The CDR3 extends over 16 amino acids. Germline V gene sequence: CDR1 SGDLS, CDR2 YYNGEE. Here the CDR3 reads CASSPHLSVGNYEQYF. The CDR3 DNA is TGTGCCAGCAGCCCCCACCTCTCGGTGGGGAACTACGAGCAGTACTTC.

This clone was picked up a small number of times. This chain connects TRBV30 to TRBJ1-5; 12 bases agree with TRBD1. CDR1 and CDR2 from the germline V gene are GTSNPN and SVGIG (reference sequence). The CDR3 is made up of 14 amino acids. V dropped 5 bases and J dropped 7; count of bases not matched to a gene: 6. The CDR3 DNA reads TGTGCCTGGCTGGGGACAGGGGGCGGCCAGCCCCAGCATTTT. Protein: CAWLGTGGGQPQHF.

This chain joins TRBV9 and TRBJ1-4; D ambiguous. The germline CDR1 and CDR2 sequences are SGDLS and YYNGEE. There are 14 residues in the CDR3. Trimming took 0 bases from V and 5 from J, leaving 8 bases between them. The CDR3 DNA is TGTGCCAGCAGCGTAGACCAAGTAAATGAAAAACTGTTTTTT. Protein: CASSVDQVNEKLFF.

The V and J genes are TRBV11-1 and TRBJ2-3; perhaps TRBD2 as D (5 bases). The CDR3 runs to 18 residues. V lost 6 bases and J 0 bases, leaving 22 bases between the germline ends. Germline V gene data show CDR1 as SGHAT and CDR2 as FQDESV (reference sequence). The DNA for the CDR3 is TGTGCCAGCAGTGTCGGGATCTTGACCCGTTCTAGCACAGATACGCAGTATTTT. Amino acid sequence: CASSVGILTRSSTDTQYF.

J is TRBJ2-1 and V is TRBV7-2, with no clear D. Germline V gene sequence: CDR1 SGHTA, CDR2 FQGNSA. V lost 1 base and J lost 9, with 16 bases in between. CDR3 length equals 15 residues. CDR3 amino acids: CASSLDASRMTEQFF. The DNA for the CDR3 is TGTGCCAGCAGCTTAGACGCTAGTAGAATGACTGAGCAGTTCTTC.

This clone was counted many times. The V gene is TRBV7-2, the J gene TRBJ2-1, with D hard to call. Trimming removed 4 bases from V and 6 bases from J, with 19 bases in between. The CDR3 runs to 16 residues. Germline loops: CDR1 SGHTA, CDR2 FQGNSA. CDR3 loop: CASSSDLDPPINEQFF. For the CDR3, the DNA is TGTGCCAGCAGCTCGGACCTTGACCCTCCGATCAATGAGCAGTTCTTC.

In nucleotides, the CDR3 is TGTGCCAGCAGCCCCGGACAGGGAGGAAACACTGAAGCTTTCTTT. The encoded protein is CASSPGQGGNTEAFF. V is TRBV11-2 and J is TRBJ1-1, with 8 nucleotides matching TRBD1. V lost 5 bases, J lost 2 bases, and 7 bases stayed unmatched. Germline loops: CDR1 SGHAT, CDR2 FQNNGV. This CDR3 spans 15 amino acids.

This clone showed up just a few times. The chain carries TRBV11-3 and TRBJ2-3, with a possible D match to TRBD1 (5 bases). The length of the CDR3 is 14 residues. Germline V lookup: CDR1 SGHNT, CDR2 YENEEA. Between the trimmed V and J ends, which lost 5 bases and 1 base, there was a span of 10 bases. The CDR3 reads CASSRGAGTDTQYF. The CDR3 nucleotides read TGTGCCAGCAGCAGGGGTGCGGGCACAGATACGCAGTATTTT.

This chain links TRBV29-1 with TRBJ2-7, with D perhaps TRBD1 (6 bases). V was cut by 4 bases and J by 0 bases, with 10 bases left in between. The V gene's germline CDR1 is SQVTM and CDR2 ANQGSEA. The CDR3 sequence is 13 residues long. CDR3 protein: CSVVRTASYEQYF. CDR3 bases: TGCAGCGTTGTGCGGACAGCCTCCTACGAGCAGTACTTC.

This clone was counted a few times. CDR3 region: CASSRGTSGLKGTDTQYF. In DNA form, the CDR3 reads TGTGCCAGCAGCCGCGGGACTAGCGGACTTAAGGGCACAGATACGCAGTATTTT. The chain is built from TRBV7-9 and TRBJ2-3; 11 nucleotides line up with TRBD2. CDR3 size: 18 residues. The germline CDR1 and CDR2 sequences are SEHNR and FQNEAQ (reference sequence). V trimming: 5 bases; J trimming: 1 base; junction bases outside the gene matches: 11.

This clone showed up many times. This chain connects TRBV5-1 to TRBJ2-7, with no clear D. CDR3 length equals 14 residues. Germline CDR1 is SGHRS and CDR2 is YFSETQ. Deletions cut 1 base from V and 5 bases from J, with 13 bases between. CDR3 loop: CASSLQGFLHEQYF. CDR3 in DNA: TGCGCCAGCAGCTTGCAAGGGTTTTTACACGAGCAGTACTTC.